This T cell receptor (beta chain) was sequenced for a study of spatial heterogeneity in lung cancer (dated by TCRdb to the late 2010s). Context from the whole study: More beta-chain than alpha-chain transcripts were consistently detected, likely reflecting higher beta-chain transcript abundance. Nonsynonymous mutation counts, determined by whole-exome sequencing of tumor tissue, were related to features of the TCR repertoire. At surgery, hundreds of tumor regions, almost 65 matched nontumor lung samples and a few dozen PBMC samples were TCR-sequenced for both alpha and beta chains. In the raw uncorrected reads, each unique combination of TCR and UMI appeared on average more than ten times. In non-small cell lung cancer, the study made a quantitative comparison of TCR alpha and beta repertoires among multiple tumor regions, matched nontumor lung and blood.

The library was obtained by 5' RACE. TCRdb names NextSeq 500 as the instrument used. In the TCR library protocol, a unique molecular identifier was attached to each TCR cDNA molecule so that PCR and sequencing errors could be corrected. Under the source paper's analysis protocol: Decombinator tools were used for TCR identification, UMI-based error correction and CDR3 extraction. Expanded TCRs were defined as those above a frequency of 2 per 1,000, corresponding to the top 1% of the tumor frequency distribution. Renyi diversity was calculated using the R vegan package after each repertoire was subsampled 100 times to 5,000 TCRs. To build CDR3 similarity networks, amino acid triplet string-kernel similarity was used, and CDR3s were connected when their pairwise similarity was above 0.82. The raw public reads went through TCRdb reprocessing: fastp at Q25, MiXCR clone calling, in-frame beta chains kept. Rows matching on CDR3 protein sequence are summarized as one entry with the most common DNA and genes. V and J calls and clone size were set by TCRdb, not the authors. The sample has 25,000 to 30,000 distinct CDR3 sequences on record, around 13% of them singletons. The ten biggest clones cover under 30% of the sample.

This clonotype was seen at least ten times. Its antigen is currently not known. No quality values exist for individual bases; no much larger clone is one base distant. The sample's time point label is to be understood as: sample taken at primary tumor resection. For TCR sequencing, whole RNA was extracted from tumor and nontumor lung tissue, or from cryopreserved PBMC samples, and no cell sorting was done. Donors were 65 to 85 patients with early-stage, untreated non-small cell lung cancer from the lung TRACERx cohort. A patient was chosen for TCR sequencing only when enough RNA was available from at least two tumor regions. CDR1 and CDR2 are read off the germline V gene (reference sequence) as SEHNR and FQNEAQ. CDR3 length: 11 amino acids, cysteine to phenylalanine. The sequence is cut down to CDR3 DNA, 33 bases in frame from base 1. V is pared back by 5 bases and J by 4 bases, with 5 bases lying between the germline termini.

Paper-wide results and their limitations: Additional single-cell paired TCR alpha and beta sequencing was considered necessary to confirm, at a functional level, the hypothesis that regional TCRs recognize regional mutations. Ubiquitous expanded tumor TCRs were detected in blood more often at tumor resection than at routine follow-up.

The input for sequencing was PBMCs, taken at surgery. This chain joins TRBV7-9 to TRBJ2-5, with the identity of the D gene unclear. The TCR was taken from a female donor with early-stage non-small cell lung cancer. The CDR3 sequence is CASSPGETQYF. The DNA is TGTGCCAGCAGCCCCGGAGAGACCCAGTACTTC.